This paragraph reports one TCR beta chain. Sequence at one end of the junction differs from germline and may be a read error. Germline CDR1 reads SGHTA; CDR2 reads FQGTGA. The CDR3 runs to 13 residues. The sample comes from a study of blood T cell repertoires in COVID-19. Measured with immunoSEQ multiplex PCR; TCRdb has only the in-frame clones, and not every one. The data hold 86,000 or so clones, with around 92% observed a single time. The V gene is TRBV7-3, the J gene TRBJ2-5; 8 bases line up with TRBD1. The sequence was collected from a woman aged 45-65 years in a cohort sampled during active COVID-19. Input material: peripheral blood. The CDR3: CASSFDAGTGLHF. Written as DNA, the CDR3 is TGTGCCAGCAGCTTTGACGCCGGGACAGGTCTCCACTTC.